The 29 T cell receptor beta chains below were found in one sample sequenced in a study of T cells expressing NK-cell markers. One entry per CDR3 protein, without DNA, is what TCRdb gives after re-calling the 5' RACE reads. The sample features about 430,000 distinct CDR3 sequences, with approximately 1.4% in its top ten. Input material: blood T cells: a sorted CD56 or NKG2C T cell subset, CD4+ or CD8+ T cells, or bulk PBMC T cells (not recorded which). The receptor set was obtained from a woman aged 50 to 60 in good health.

This chain joins TRBV27 and TRBJ1-5; with no DNA, the TCRdb D assignment of TRBD1 cannot be verified. The length of the CDR3 is 16 residues. Germline-derived CDR1 and CDR2 are MNHEY and SMNVEV (reference sequence). CDR3 residues: CASSTQGGMTNQPQHF.

The chain recombines TRBV27 with TRBJ2-1; TCRdb gives TRBD2 as the D gene, but with no DNA this cannot be confirmed. Germline V lookup: CDR1 MNHEY, CDR2 SMNVEV (reference sequence). The CDR3 runs 16 residues. The CDR3 protein is CASRGTSGTWGNEQFF.

This chain connects TRBV2 to TRBJ1-5; lacking DNA, the TRBD1 call made by TCRdb goes unchecked. The V gene's germline CDR1 is SNHLY and CDR2 FYNNEI. The CDR3 is 16 residues long. CDR3 residues: CASKETGLGANQPQHF.

This chain connects TRBV4-2 to TRBJ1-5; lacking DNA, the TRBD1 call made by TCRdb goes unchecked. The V gene's germline CDR1 is LGHNA and CDR2 YNFKEQ. This CDR3 spans 15 amino acids. The CDR3 loop reads CASSQVPGTNQPQHF.

This chain joins TRBV20-1 and TRBJ2-2; no DNA is available, so the TRBD2 call from TCRdb remains unchecked. Germline CDR1 and CDR2: DFQATT and SNEGSKA (reference sequence). The CDR3 has 17 residues. The CDR3 loop reads CSARDKSGSIDTGELFF.

The chain uses TRBV2 and TRBJ2-1. CDR3 length: 12 residues. Germline assignment: CDR1 SNHLY and CDR2 FYNNEI. CDR3 sequence: CASRNDNNEQFF.

This chain connects TRBV11-2 to TRBJ2-1. The CDR3 extends over 17 amino acids. CDR1 and CDR2 (germline): SGHAT, FQNNGV. CDR3 loop: CASGALTSGRAYNEQFF.

The chain is built from TRBV12-3 or TRBV12-4 and TRBJ2-5; with no DNA, the TCRdb D assignment of TRBD1 cannot be verified. CDR3 length: 14 amino acids. The CDR3 sequence is CASSFVGTQETQYF.

The genes are TRBV6-5 and TRBJ2-2; the D gene TCRdb calls, TRBD2, cannot be checked with no DNA. Germline V gives CDR1 MNHEY, CDR2 SVGAGI. The CDR3 spans 13 residues. CDR3 protein: CASEGTNTGELFF.

The gene calls are TRBV20-1 and TRBJ2-5; TCRdb picks TRBD2, but there is no DNA to check that call. This CDR3 spans 16 amino acids. The germline V gene has CDR1 DFQATT and CDR2 SNEGSKA (reference sequence). CDR3 region: CSARTLAGGYTETQYF.

The chain recombines TRBV20-1 with TRBJ1-1. The CDR3 has 12 amino acids. The germline V gene has CDR1 DFQATT and CDR2 SNEGSKA (reference sequence). The CDR3 loop reads CSASDGGTEAFF.

The chain joins TRBV10-3 to TRBJ2-7; TCRdb's D call, TRBD1, is unchecked because there is no DNA. The CDR3 contains 16 residues. The germline CDR1 and CDR2 sequences are ENHRY and SYGVKD. Here the CDR3 reads CAIRRGYRGQADEQYF.

The chain uses TRBV6-1 and TRBJ2-7; TCRdb's D call of TRBD1 is untestable without DNA. Germline V gives CDR1 MNHNS, CDR2 SASEGT. The CDR3 length is 13 residues. CDR3 residues: CASAGATSYEQYF.

This sequence joins TRBV5-6 and TRBJ2-1; the TRBD2 assignment by TCRdb is unverifiable without DNA. CDR3 length: 14 amino acids. Germline CDR1 is SGHDT and CDR2 is YYEEEE. CDR3 sequence reads: CASSLRALYNEQFF.

The chain links TRBV10-3 to TRBJ2-7; without DNA, the TCRdb call of TRBD2 cannot be checked. This CDR3 spans 15 amino acids. Germline CDR1 reads ENHRY; CDR2 reads SYGVKD. This CDR3 reads CATKEGRGNSYEQYF.

V gene TRBV24-1 combines with J gene TRBJ2-1; checking the TCRdb D call of TRBD2 is not possible without DNA. The length of the CDR3 is 16 residues. The germline V gene has CDR1 KGHDR and CDR2 SFDVKD. CDR3 amino acids: CATSDQASGSYNEQFF.

The chain uses TRBV27 and TRBJ2-1; there is no DNA to check the TCRdb D call of TRBD1. Germline lookup yields CDR1 MNHEY and CDR2 SMNVEV (reference sequence). The CDR3 runs to 13 residues. The CDR3 loop is CASSPRAQGEQFF.

This chain joins TRBV7-9 and TRBJ1-6. This CDR3 region has 14 residues. Germline V CDR1 and CDR2: SEHNR, FQNEAQ (reference sequence). CDR3 in amino acids: CASSSQWDNSPLHF.

The rearrangement links TRBV3-1 to TRBJ2-4; TCRdb indicates TRBD1, and absent DNA this call remains unverified. Germline values: CDR1 LGHDT, CDR2 YNNKEL (reference sequence). This CDR3 has 16 residues. CDR3 residues: CASSQVLAASGNIQYF.

V usage is TRBV18 and J usage is TRBJ2-1. The V gene's germline CDR1 is KGHSH and CDR2 LQKENI. The CDR3 extends over 16 amino acids. CDR3: CASSPLRGSSYNEQFF.

The CDR3 loop reads CAKGTKRQETQYF. The chain combines TRBV6-4 with TRBJ2-5; TCRdb returns TRBD1, unconfirmable since there is no DNA. CDR3 length: 13 amino acids. The germline CDR1 and CDR2 sequences are MRHNA and SNTAGT.

The chain links TRBV10-1 to TRBJ2-5; absent DNA, TCRdb's TRBD2 call cannot be checked. This CDR3 has 16 residues. CDR1 and CDR2 (germline): WNHNN, SYGVQD (reference sequence). The CDR3 is CASSEGLRGNQETQYF.

The V call is TRBV7-8, the J call TRBJ2-1; lacking DNA, the TRBD2 call made by TCRdb goes unchecked. The CDR3 runs to 15 residues. CDR1 SGHVS and CDR2 FQNEAQ come from the germline V gene. The CDR3 protein is CASSFSRVAGIRQFF. The variable domain in full, with the rest retrieved from reference TRBV7-8 and TRBJ2-1, is GAGVSQSPRYKVAKRGQDVALRCDPISGHVSLFWYQQALGQGPEFLTYFQNEAQLDKSGLPSDRFFAERPEGSVSTLKIQRTQQEDSAVYLCASSFSRVAGIRQFFGPGTRLTVL.

The chain couples TRBV7-6 to TRBJ1-2; with no DNA, the TCRdb D assignment of TRBD1 cannot be verified. CDR3 length: 14 amino acids. Germline CDR1 is SGHVS and CDR2 is FNYEAQ. The CDR3 sequence: CASSLAEGNYGYTF.

J is TRBJ1-3 and V is TRBV12-3 or TRBV12-4. The CDR3 runs to 13 residues. This CDR3 is CASDWSSGNTIYF.

CDR3 protein: CSARDRYRVSGTDTQYF. The chain links TRBV20-1 to TRBJ2-3; TCRdb reports TRBD1, a call that lacks DNA to check it against. The CDR3 spans 17 residues. The germline V gene has CDR1 DFQATT and CDR2 SNEGSKA (reference sequence).

The CDR3: CASSLNRVVYEQYF. The gene calls are TRBV12-3 or TRBV12-4 and TRBJ2-7; TCRdb's assignment of TRBD1 cannot be checked, as there is no DNA. This CDR3 has 14 amino acids.

CDR3 protein: CASRPTGQGNTEAFF. V usage is TRBV12-3 or TRBV12-4 and J usage is TRBJ1-1; TCRdb's D call, TRBD1, is unchecked because there is no DNA. The CDR3 sequence is 15 residues long.

The chain links TRBV12-3 or TRBV12-4 to TRBJ1-2. The CDR3 extends over 13 amino acids. The CDR3: CASSLRRGGGYTF.